This T cell receptor (beta chain) was sequenced for a study of blood T cell repertoires in COVID-19. Overall study context: Samples came from the United States, Italy and Spain, spanning acute and convalescent COVID-19.

Individuals drawn from 20 to 30 US areas were roughly 18 to 95 years old. Exposed enrollees had met someone with a PCR-confirmed or clinician-diagnosed COVID-19 case at some point within the 2 weeks before study entry. Per the original methods: By means of reference gene primer amplification, nucleated cell counts were estimated. Produced via immunoSEQ multiplex PCR; TCRdb's table is partial and in-frame only. V, J and clone size reflect that table, while D and trimming were determined from the DNA. The repertoire consists of approximately 260,000 clones, with approximately 81% occurring once and the leading ten covering around 6.3%. The V gene end was trimmed by 6 bases and the J gene end by 1 base; junction bases not matched to a gene: 15. This CDR3 comprises 18 residues. In germline, CDR1 is LNHDA, CDR2 SQIVND (reference sequence).

This receptor was identified in a woman in her 50s who had been exposed to COVID-19. Input material: PBMCs or T cells enriched from blood (not recorded which). The chain is built from TRBV19 and TRBJ2-4, with 7 bases lining up with TRBD1. This CDR3 reads CASRHTQGENRAKNIQYF. Here the CDR3 DNA reads TGTGCCAGTAGACACACGCAGGGGGAAAATCGGGCCAAAAACATTCAGTACTTC.